A single sample gave rise to the 32 T cell receptor beta chains below, sequenced in a study of CD8+ T cells in alopecia areata. This sample's treatment: oral pan-JAK inhibitor, 5-10 mg twice daily. After isolation, RNA underwent reverse transcription to generate cDNA as the sequencing template. Profiled with immunoSEQ multiplex PCR; TCRdb holds only in-frame clones, not every one. The repertoire has about 200,000 clones, 55% to 70% of them found once; the top ten carry 5.5%. Sequencing was performed on CD4+ T cells sorted from blood, taken at week 24, from a patient treated with tofacitinib. These TCRs come from a human donor with alopecia areata.

This clone was seen only once. The chain joins TRBV30 to TRBJ2-1, with TRBD2 matching over 9 bases. The CDR3 length is 16 residues. V dropped 2 bases and J dropped 7; count of bases not matched to a gene: 12. Germline-derived CDR1 and CDR2 are GTSNPN and SVGIG (reference sequence). The CDR3 bases are TGTGCCTGGAGTTTCCGAGGACTAGCGAACGTGAATGAGCAGTTCTTC. This gives the protein CAWSFRGLANVNEQFF.

This clone turned up a few times. V gene TRBV5-1 combines with J gene TRBJ1-5; a weak D match, TRBD1 (5 bases). Per germline, CDR1 SGHRS and CDR2 YFSETQ. The CDR3 is 15 amino acids. V lost 0 bases to trimming and J lost 2 bases, with 9 bases between them. CDR3 in DNA: TGCGCCAGCAGCTTGGGGGACGGGCGCAATCAGCCCCAGCATTTT. Residues: CASSLGDGRNQPQHF.

The chain uses TRBV30 and TRBJ2-7, with 10 bases lining up with TRBD2. Germline loops: CDR1 GTSNPN, CDR2 SVGIG (reference sequence). This CDR3 comprises 14 residues. Trimming removed 3 bases from V and 2 bases from J; junction bases left unmatched: 4. DNA for the CDR3: TGTGCCTGGAGCCCGGGACTAGCGACCTACGAGCAGTACTTC. Protein product: CAWSPGLATYEQYF.

J is TRBJ2-7 and V is TRBV6-6, with TRBD1 as a possible D gene (5 bases). Germline V CDR1 and CDR2: MNHNY, SVGAGI (reference sequence). This CDR3 is built from 14 residues. Trimming took off 0 bases at V and 4 bases at J, with 10 bases between the two ends. DNA of the CDR3: TGTGCCAGCAGTTACTCTCAGGGCACGTACGAGCAGTACTTC. Protein: CASSYSQGTYEQYF.

This clone showed up many times. The chain couples TRBV2 to TRBJ2-5; D unclear. This CDR3 is 12 amino acids long. Deletions cut 4 bases from V and 5 bases from J, with 8 bases between. Germline V lookup: CDR1 SNHLY, CDR2 FYNNEI. This CDR3 reads CASSGLRETQYF. The CDR3 DNA sequence: TGTGCCAGCAGTGGCCTGAGGGAGACCCAGTACTTC. The whole variable domain, filled in from reference TRBV2 and TRBJ2-5, reads EPEVTQTPSHQVTQMGQEVILRCVPISNHLYFYWYRQILGQKVEFLVSFYNNEISEKSEIFDDQFSVERPDGSNFTLKIRSTKLEDSAMYFCASSGLRETQYFGPGTRLLVL.

V gene TRBV2 combines with J gene TRBJ1-2, with D possibly being TRBD1 (5 bases). Germline V gene data show CDR1 as SNHLY and CDR2 as FYNNEI. The germline V and J ends were trimmed by 5 bases and 5 bases, with 12 bases remaining between them. This CDR3 is 13 amino acids long. The CDR3 here is CASSPGQIYGYTF. CDR3 sequence (DNA): TGTGCCAGCAGTCCAGGGCAGATATATGGCTACACCTTC. The variable domain in full, with the rest retrieved from reference TRBV2 and TRBJ1-2, is EPEVTQTPSHQVTQMGQEVILRCVPISNHLYFYWYRQILGQKVEFLVSFYNNEISEKSEIFDDQFSVERPDGSNFTLKIRSTKLEDSAMYFCASSPGQIYGYTFGSGTRLTVV.

In its sample, this clone was seen once. This sequence joins TRBV5-1 and TRBJ2-3; D not resolved. Germline V gene lookup returns CDR1 SGHRS and CDR2 YFSETQ. The CDR3 sequence is 12 residues long. With 2 bases removed from V and 14 bases from J, the gap between germline ends came to 15 bases. The CDR3 DNA reads TGCGCCAGCAGCTTCGACAAAATCCATCCGTATTTT. It translates to CASSFDKIHPYF.

Here the CDR3 reads CASSTSQSATDTQYF. Here the CDR3 DNA reads TGTGCCAGCAGCACGAGCCAGTCCGCGACAGATACGCAGTATTTT. The chain has TRBV5-4 and TRBJ2-3; D is undetermined. The CDR3 spans 15 residues. Germline V gives CDR1 SGHNT, CDR2 YYREEE (reference sequence). V was trimmed by 4 bases and J by 3 bases, leaving 15 bases between them.

The V and J genes are TRBV7-9 and TRBJ1-1, with D unresolved. CDR3 length equals 15 residues. V dropped 3 bases and J dropped 4 bases, with 15 bases sitting between them. Germline lookup yields CDR1 SEHNR and CDR2 FQNEAQ (reference sequence). As DNA, the CDR3 is TGTGCCAGCAGCTTTGACCCGGGCATATTCACTGAAGCTTTCTTT. Translated, it gives CASSFDPGIFTEAFF.

This clone was seen more than once but under ten times. The chain combines TRBV7-2 with TRBJ2-5; D gene unclear. This CDR3 spans 13 amino acids. CDR1 is SGHTA, CDR2 FQGNSA, per germline. The V gene lost 5 bases and the J gene lost 4 bases, with 11 bases spanning the gap. In DNA form, the CDR3 reads TGTGCCAGCAGCCAGAGCCCCATAGAGACCCAGTACTTC. Residues: CASSQSPIETQYF.

V is TRBV6-5 and J is TRBJ1-1, with a tentative D call TRBD1 (6 bases). Germline V gene lookup returns CDR1 MNHEY and CDR2 SVGAGI. This CDR3 is built from 13 residues. The V end lost 10 bases, the J end lost 6 bases, and 18 bases lay between the germline ends. The chain's CDR3 is CATIGGGAPEAFF. The CDR3 DNA sequence: TGTGCCACGATAGGGGGAGGGGCTCCTGAAGCTTTCTTT.

There are a few counts of this clone. The chain recombines TRBV7-8 with TRBJ2-7; possibly TRBD1 for D (6 bases). This CDR3 is built from 15 residues. Trimming shortened V by 2 bases and J by 2 bases, and 13 bases separated the two germline ends. The germline V gene encodes CDR1 SGHVS and CDR2 FQNEAQ. CDR3 in amino acids: CASSLSRGTTYEQYF. The CDR3 DNA sequence: TGTGCCAGCAGCTTAAGCAGGGGCACAACCTACGAGCAGTACTTC.

The chain combines TRBV10-3 with TRBJ2-3; no firm D call. V lost 0 bases, J lost 6 bases, and 7 bases lay in between. Germline assignment: CDR1 ENHRY and CDR2 SYGVKD. CDR3 length equals 13 residues. CDR3 DNA: TGTGCCATCAGTGAGTCGGGAAGGGATACGCAGTATTTT. This sequence encodes CAISESGRDTQYF.

The chain couples TRBV5-4 to TRBJ1-1; D unclear. V lost 1 base and J lost 3, with 13 bases in between. The CDR3 covers 15 residues. Germline lookup yields CDR1 SGHNT and CDR2 YYREEE (reference sequence). CDR3 bases: TGTGCCAGCAGCTTGCTGACACCCCGGGACACTGAAGCTTTCTTT. It encodes CASSLLTPRDTEAFF.

V is TRBV13 and J is TRBJ1-2; no reliable D call. The length of the CDR3 is 15 residues. CDR1 and CDR2 from the germline V gene are PRHDT and FYEKMQ (reference sequence). V lost 3 bases, J lost 5 bases, and 16 bases lay in between. Here the CDR3 DNA reads TGTGCCAGCAGCTTCGTCGGGCAAGGAGTTTATGGCTACACCTTC. Translated: CASSFVGQGVYGYTF. Looking up the rest from reference TRBV13 and TRBJ1-2 gives the full variable domain: AAGVIQSPRHLIKEKRETATLKCYPIPRHDTVYWYQQGPGQDPQFLISFYEKMQSDKGSIPDRFSAQQFSDYHSELNMSSLELGDSALYFCASSFVGQGVYGYTFGSGTRLTVV.

This chain joins TRBV4-1 and TRBJ2-1, with 8 bases matching TRBD2. CDR1 is MGHRA, CDR2 YSYEKL, per germline. Trimming removed 4 bases from V and 10 bases from J; junction bases left unmatched: 0. This CDR3 spans 11 amino acids. CDR3 loop: CASSLAGEQFF. CDR3 bases: TGCGCCAGCAGCCTAGCGGGGGAGCAGTTCTTC.

V is TRBV6-5 and J is TRBJ1-5; D uncertain. The V end was cut by 8 bases, the J end by 2 bases, with 7 bases between. Germline lookup yields CDR1 MNHEY and CDR2 SVGAGI. This CDR3 region has 12 residues. Here the CDR3 reads CASGRGNQPQHF. The CDR3 bases are TGTGCCAGCGGCCGGGGCAATCAGCCCCAGCATTTT.

The V gene is TRBV9, the J gene TRBJ2-7; D is tentatively TRBD1 or TRBD2 (6 bases each). This CDR3 is 13 amino acids long. V shed 0 bases and J shed 6 bases, with 10 bases lying between them. Germline V gene data show CDR1 as SGDLS and CDR2 as YYNGEE. The CDR3 nucleotides read TGTGCCAGCAGCGTAGTGGGGGGCCTCGAGCAGTACTTC. Residues: CASSVVGGLEQYF.

The chain uses TRBV4-2 and TRBJ2-3; 9 bases line up with TRBD2. The CDR3 loop spans 16 amino acids. Germline trimming cut 6 bases from V and 1 base from J; bases unmatched to any gene: 8. Germline V gives CDR1 LGHNA, CDR2 YNFKEQ. This chain's CDR3 is CASRRSGGKGTDTQYF. The DNA for the CDR3 is TGTGCCAGCAGGCGAAGCGGGGGGAAAGGCACAGATACGCAGTATTTT.

The rearrangement joins TRBV4-1 to TRBJ2-1, with D perhaps matching TRBD2 (6 bases). CDR1 and CDR2 from the germline V gene are MGHRA and YSYEKL. The V and J ends lost 4 bases and 2 bases respectively, with 12 bases between them. This CDR3 is built from 15 residues. The CDR3 coding sequence is TGCGCCAGCAGCCTAGGGACTCCGACCTACAATGAGCAGTTCTTC. Translated, it gives CASSLGTPTYNEQFF.

The V call is TRBV5-4, the J call TRBJ1-2; D perhaps matches TRBD1 (6 bases). Trimming shortened V by 9 bases and J by 2 bases, and 20 bases separated the two germline ends. CDR3 length equals 15 residues. The germline gives CDR1 SGHNT, CDR2 YYREEE (reference sequence). The chain's CDR3 is CATMPWNDRNYGYTF. CDR3 DNA sequence: TGTGCCACCATGCCTTGGAATGACAGGAACTATGGCTACACCTTC.

The chain combines TRBV19 with TRBJ2-5; tentatively, D is TRBD1 or TRBD2 (5 bases each). Trimming took off 8 bases at V and 4 bases at J, with 5 bases between the two ends. The CDR3 consists of 10 residues. CDR1 and CDR2 from the germline V gene are LNHDA and SQIVND (reference sequence). The DNA for the CDR3 is TGTGCCAGTGGGGGAGAGACCCAGTACTTC. It codes for CASGGETQYF.

This clone has a handful of counts. The J gene is TRBJ1-3, the V gene TRBV30; maybe TRBD1 (5 bases). The V and J ends lost 0 bases and 4 bases respectively, with 7 bases between them. The CDR3 spans 13 residues. CDR1 is GTSNPN, CDR2 SVGIG, per germline (reference sequence). CDR3 nucleotides: TGTGCCTGGAGTGTAACAGGAGGAAACACCATATATTTT. This codes for CAWSVTGGNTIYF.

CDR3 protein: CASSGGFEETQYF. CDR3 in DNA: TGTGCCAGCAGTGGGGGTTTCGAAGAGACCCAGTACTTC. This chain joins TRBV2 and TRBJ2-5, with D uncertain. From germline, CDR1 is SNHLY and CDR2 FYNNEI. The CDR3 extends over 13 amino acids. The V end was cut by 4 bases, the J end by 3 bases, with 9 bases between.

V usage is TRBV7-2 and J usage is TRBJ1-5; D is unresolved. Germline CDR1 SGHTA, CDR2 FQGNSA. The CDR3 spans 14 residues. V lost 5 bases, J lost 6 bases, and 14 bases lay in between. CDR3 amino acids: CASSLTATVQPQHF. In nucleotides, the CDR3 is TGTGCCAGCAGCCTAACAGCAACAGTTCAGCCCCAGCATTTT.

The gene calls are TRBV7-2 and TRBJ2-3; D unresolved. CDR1 and CDR2 from the germline V gene are SGHTA and FQGNSA. The V end lost 5 bases, the J end lost 6 bases, and 6 bases lay between the germline ends. The CDR3 loop spans 11 amino acids. CDR3: CASSTRDTQYF. CDR3 in DNA: TGTGCCAGCAGCACCCGTGATACGCAGTATTTT. Looking up the rest from reference TRBV7-2 and TRBJ2-3 gives the full variable domain: GAGVSQSPSNKVTEKGKDVELRCDPISGHTALYWYRQSLGQGLEFLIYFQGNSAPDKSGLPSDRFSAERTGGSVSTLTIQRTQQEDSAVYLCASSTRDTQYFGPGTRLTVL.

The chain couples TRBV30 to TRBJ1-4; tentatively, D is TRBD1 (5 bases). Trimming shortened V by 3 bases and J by 7 bases, and 9 bases separated the two germline ends. Germline CDR1 is GTSNPN and CDR2 is SVGIG (reference sequence). The CDR3 sequence is 12 residues long. The chain's CDR3 is CAWRRGSEKLFF. CDR3 coding DNA: TGTGCCTGGAGACGGGGCAGTGAAAAACTGTTTTTT. Together with reference TRBV30 and TRBJ1-4, the CDR3 gives the full variable domain: SQTIHQWPATLVQPVGSPLSLECTVEGTSNPNLYWYRQAAGRGLQLLFYSVGIGQISSEVPQNLSASRPQDRQFILSSKKLLLSDSGFYLCAWRRGSEKLFFGSGTQLSVL.

This clone occurred a few times. The V call is TRBV4-3, the J call TRBJ2-3; D remains ambiguous. V lost 0 bases and J lost 0, with 7 bases in between. This CDR3 spans 15 amino acids. CDR1 is LGHNA and CDR2 is YSLEER in the germline V gene. CDR3 nucleotide sequence: TGCGCCAGCAGCCAAGATAGTTTTAGCACAGATACGCAGTATTTT. This sequence encodes CASSQDSFSTDTQYF.

The V gene is TRBV5-1, the J gene TRBJ2-3; 7 positions agree with TRBD1. Germline loops: CDR1 SGHRS, CDR2 YFSETQ. The CDR3 has 16 amino acids. Trimming at V came to 5 bases and at J to 0 bases, leaving 9 bases not matched to a gene. Written as DNA, the CDR3 is TGCGCCAGCAGGCCCTCCGGGACAGAGAGCACAGATACGCAGTATTTT. Its protein is CASRPSGTESTDTQYF.

V and J are TRBV10-3 and TRBJ2-5, with no clear D. The CDR3 runs 14 residues. CDR1 is ENHRY, CDR2 SYGVKD, per germline. V lost 3 bases and J lost 0, with 8 bases in between. The CDR3: CAISDLGHQETQYF. For the CDR3, the DNA is TGTGCCATCAGTGACCTCGGCCACCAAGAGACCCAGTACTTC.

The chain couples TRBV28 to TRBJ2-5, with TRBD2 matching 7 bases. CDR3 length: 16 residues. The germline gives CDR1 MDHEN, CDR2 SYDVKM. Trimming removed 7 bases from V and 5 bases from J; junction bases left unmatched: 16. This CDR3 reads CASIPGRGRASETQYF. CDR3 in DNA: TGTGCCAGCATTCCCGGACGGGGGAGGGCAAGCGAGACCCAGTACTTC. Full variable domain (rest looked up from reference TRBV28 and TRBJ2-5): DVKVTQSSRYLVKRTGEKVFLECVQDMDHENMFWYRQDPGLGLRLIYFSYDVKMKEKGDIPEGYSVSREKKERFSLILESASTNQTSMYLCASIPGRGRASETQYFGPGTRLLVL.

This chain connects TRBV5-1 to TRBJ2-5, with unresolved D. V was pared by 2 bases and J by 1 base, with 9 bases between. The CDR3 runs to 14 residues. From germline, CDR1 is SGHRS and CDR2 YFSETQ. CDR3 in DNA: TGCGCCAGCAGCTTAAGGCACAGCCAAGAGACCCAGTACTTC. Its protein product is CASSLRHSQETQYF.